Listed below are T cell receptor beta chains from one sample, sequenced in a study of cytomegalovirus exposure and HLA in healthy donors. The method was immunoSEQ multiplex PCR; TCRdb's version includes in-frame clones alone and lacks a portion of them. The sample holds about 72,000 clones, approximately 94% seen once. The sample comprised PBMCs. The receptors were sampled from a woman aged 18 to 35 in good health and CMV-seronegative. The CDR3 runs from the conserved cysteine through the conserved F or W. The D gene is left open where the match is weak. Where a row states a size, it is once, few, many or the class of an expanded clone; other rows omit it.

V: TRBV7-3
D: TRBD1
size: once
length: 14
J: TRBJ1-2
DNA: TGTGCCAGCAGCTTGGGACAGGGGGCCGGTGGCTACACCTTC
CDR3: CASSLGQGAGGYTF

V: TRBV6-1
D: TRBD1
size: .
length: 14
J: TRBJ1-4
DNA: TGTGCCGGTCAACAGGGGTCAGAAGGACAAAAACTGTTTTTT
CDR3: CAGQQGSEGQKLFF

V: TRBV5-6
D: .
size: .
length: 14
J: TRBJ1-4
DNA: TGTGCCAGCAGCCACCAGGGAGGGGGTGAAAAACTGTTTTTT
CDR3: CASSHQGGGEKLFF

V: TRBV7-9
D: .
size: .
length: 11
J: TRBJ2-3
DNA: TGTGCCAGCAGCTTAGGGAGAACGCAGTATTTT
CDR3: CASSLGRTQYF

V: TRBV5-1
D: .
size: .
length: 15
J: TRBJ2-5
DNA: TGCGCCAGCAGCGCCTGGACCCCGGGGATGGAGACCCAGTACTTC
CDR3: CASSAWTPGMETQYF

V: TRBV5-5
D: .
size: .
length: 15
J: TRBJ1-2
DNA: TGTGCCAGCAGCCTATCGACAGGCAGGTCTCTTGGGTACACCTTC
CDR3: CASSLSTGRSLGYTF

V: TRBV27
D: .
size: .
length: 12
J: TRBJ2-7
DNA: TGTGCCAGCATTGGCCGATCCTACGAGCAGTACTTC
CDR3: CASIGRSYEQYF

V: TRBV6-6
D: TRBD1
size: .
length: 14
J: TRBJ1-3
DNA: TGTGCCAGCAAGGGGGACAGGGCTGGAAACACCATATATTTT
CDR3: CASKGDRAGNTIYF

V: TRBV5-1
D: .
size: .
length: 15
J: TRBJ1-5
DNA: TGCGCCAGCAGTACGACAGGAGATAGCAATCAGCCCCAGCATTTT
CDR3: CASSTTGDSNQPQHF

V: TRBV7-3
D: .
size: .
length: 17
J: TRBJ2-2
DNA: TGTGCCAGCAGCTTAACCCCCCGGACACTGAACACCGGGGAGCTGTTTTTT
CDR3: CASSLTPRTLNTGELFF